This T cell receptor beta chain was sequenced in a study of cytomegalovirus exposure and HLA in healthy donors. CDR3 length: 18 residues. In the PCR, 60 Vbeta and 13 Jbeta primers were used. Repertoires were generated with immunoSEQ multiplex PCR, while TCRdb's copy carries only in-frame clones and drops some. Found here are over 200,000 clones, around 89% of them singletons; the top ten hold 1%. Donors were ostensibly healthy at sampling, although undocumented immune exposures were probable. The sequence was obtained from a woman in her late teens or twenties in good health and CMV-seronegative. The chain recombines TRBV21-1 with TRBJ2-6; whether TRBD1, the table's D call, matches the DNA was not checked. TRBV21-1 is termed a pseudogene. The sample was PBMCs. The CDR3 DNA sequence: TGTGCCAGCAGCAACCGACAGACACCCCTCTCTGGGGCCAACGTCCTGACTTTC. This gives the protein CASSNRQTPLSGANVLTF.